Listed below are T cell receptor beta chains from one sample, sequenced in a study of shared clonotypes between healthy human individuals. The assay was immunoSEQ multiplex PCR, and TCRdb's table has in-frame clones only and misses some. The sample includes hundreds of thousands of clones, 85% to 95% of them seen just once. The sequenced sample was naive CD8+ T cells sorted from blood. These receptors originate from a woman in her thirties in good health. CDR3s include the opening cysteine and the closing phenylalanine or tryptophan. The D gene is left open where the match is weak. Size is omitted from some rows. Given values are once, few, many or a class for expanded clones.

abundance	j_gene	v_gene	d_gene	CDR3aa	CDR3nt
NA	TRBJ2-7	TRBV7-8	NA	CASSLAVLYEQYF	TGTGCCAGCAGCTTAGCGGTCCTCTACGAGCAGTACTTC
NA	TRBJ1-5	TRBV27	NA	CASSPGAPLQPQHF	TGTGCCAGCAGTCCCGGGGCACCCCTTCAGCCCCAGCATTTT
once	TRBJ2-6	TRBV28	NA	CASSSGDSGANVLTF	TGTGCCAGCAGTTCCGGCGATTCTGGGGCCAACGTCCTGACTTTC
NA	TRBJ2-7	TRBV5-5	NA	CASSPWTAPTYEQYF	TGTGCCAGCAGCCCTTGGACAGCGCCAACCTACGAGCAGTACTTC
NA	TRBJ2-1	TRBV5-6	NA	CASSLSPEDEQFF	TGTGCCAGCAGCTTGTCTCCTGAGGATGAGCAGTTCTTC
NA	TRBJ2-2	TRBV28	NA	CASSYPRDTGELFF	TGTGCCAGCAGCTACCCCCGGGACACCGGGGAGCTGTTTTTT
NA	TRBJ1-1	TRBV5-4	NA	CASGNTEAFF	TGTGCCAGCGGCAACACTGAAGCTTTCTTT
NA	TRBJ1-1	TRBV15	NA	CATSRARHIENTEAFF	TGTGCCACCAGCAGAGCGCGACACATAGAGAACACTGAAGCTTTCTTT
NA	TRBJ2-4	TRBV19	NA	CASSIGGSGAKNIQYF	TGTGCCAGTAGTATCGGTGGGAGTGGGGCCAAAAACATTCAGTACTTC
NA	TRBJ1-2	TRBV27	NA	CASSLNGYTF	TGTGCCAGCAGTTTAAATGGCTACACCTTC
NA	TRBJ1-1	TRBV19	TRBD1	CASSIWTGWKGGTEAFF	TGTGCCAGTAGTATCTGGACAGGGTGGAAAGGTGGCACTGAAGCTTTCTTT
NA	TRBJ1-1	TRBV6-5	NA	CASSYSIQNTEAFF	TGTGCCAGCAGTTACTCGATCCAGAACACTGAAGCTTTCTTT
once	TRBJ1-5	TRBV16	NA	CASSPGLNNQPQHF	TGTGCCAGCAGCCCCGGCTTAAACAATCAGCCCCAGCATTTT
NA	TRBJ2-5	TRBV28	TRBD1	CASSFFLPSTGTGGAWETQYF	TGTGCCAGCAGTTTTTTTTTGCCCTCGACCGGGACAGGGGGCGCTTGGGAGACCCAGTACTTC
NA	TRBJ1-5	TRBV30	TRBD1	CAWSVGQGRQPQHF	TGTGCCTGGAGTGTCGGACAGGGTAGACAGCCCCAGCATTTT
NA	TRBJ1-1	TRBV27	NA	CASSPSQGPMNTEAFF	TGTGCCAGCTCACCGTCTCAGGGACCCATGAACACTGAAGCTTTCTTT
NA	TRBJ1-2	TRBV19	NA	CASSIAYLMGDGYTF	TGTGCCAGTAGTATCGCATATTTAATGGGGGACGGCTACACCTTC